This T cell receptor (beta chain) was recovered during a study of metastatic and nonmetastatic thyroid tumors. Trimming left V 6 bases short and J 9 bases short, with 18 bases between. The CDR3 runs 13 residues. The germline V gene encodes CDR1 LNHDA and CDR2 SQIVND (reference sequence). TCRdb re-called clones from the PCR reads using MiXCR. Of 10,000 to 15,000 clones listed, under 30% are singletons. All patients reached thyroid surgery having received no treatment beforehand. This rearrangement joins TRBV19 to TRBJ2-7; D might be TRBD2 (5 bases). The sequenced sample was tumor tissue. The sequence came from a female donor with papillary thyroid cancer or a benign thyroid nodule (not recorded which). Some clones in this sample may be carry-over from other donors' samples. The CDR3 is CASRGEGSVRQYF. The CDR3 nucleotides read TGTGCCAGTAGAGGCGAGGGAAGTGTCAGGCAGTACTTC.